These 27 T cell receptor beta chains originate from one sample sequenced in a study of Graves' ophthalmopathy and Graves' hyperthyroidism. The study amplified TCR beta CDR3 regions using RNA transcripts. The first round was an RT-PCR with HTBI primers, and the second round was a multiplex PCR. TCRdb re-analysed the multiplex PCR reads in MiXCR, keeping a single row per CDR3 protein. Among hundreds of thousands of distinct CDR3 sequences listed, around 50% were seen once. The specimen was peripheral blood. The receptor set was obtained from an adult man with Graves' ophthalmopathy.

This clonotype is a singleton in its sample. V and J are TRBV7-2 and TRBJ1-5; 7 nucleotides align to TRBD1. Trimming removed 9 bases from V and 3 bases from J; junction bases left unmatched: 11. Germline lookup yields CDR1 SGHTA and CDR2 FQGNSA. The CDR3 runs to 15 residues. Written as DNA, the CDR3 is TGTGCCAGTAGTGGCAGGGGGGGGGACAATCAGCCCCAGCATTTT. Protein product: CASSGRGGDNQPQHF.

This clonotype has a handful of counts. The gene calls are TRBV12-3 or TRBV12-4 and TRBJ1-4, with D hard to call. Trimming took 3 bases from V and 4 from J, leaving 3 bases between them. The CDR3 runs to 12 residues. The CDR3 DNA reads as TGTGCCAGCAGTTTGGGTAATGAAAAACTGTTTTTT. It specifies CASSLGNEKLFF.

The rearrangement joins TRBV3-1 to TRBJ2-2; the match to TRBD1 covers 7 bases. The CDR3 runs to 16 residues. V lost 3 bases, J lost 0 bases, and 4 bases stayed unmatched. The germline V gene has CDR1 LGHDT and CDR2 YNNKEL (reference sequence). CDR3 sequence: CASSQAGGSNTGELFF. DNA for the CDR3: TGTGCCAGCAGCCAGGCAGGGGGATCGAACACCGGGGAGCTGTTTTTT.

This clonotype was recorded only once. The chain combines TRBV29-1 with TRBJ1-2; D may be TRBD1 (5 bases). Germline lookup yields CDR1 SQVTM and CDR2 ANQGSEA. The CDR3 totals 14 residues. Between the trimmed V and J ends, which lost 4 bases and 0 bases, there was a span of 12 bases. The chain's CDR3 is CSVVEGTANYGYTF. Written as DNA, the CDR3 is TGCAGCGTTGTGGAGGGGACGGCTAACTATGGCTACACCTTC.

The chain employs TRBV5-1 and TRBJ1-2; TRBD1 agrees at 8 bases. J lost 2 bases, V lost 5 bases, and 8 bases had no gene match. Germline CDR1 is SGHRS and CDR2 is YFSETQ. This CDR3 has 15 residues. CDR3 amino acids: CASRFGTGVNYGYTF. CDR3 nucleotide sequence: TGCGCCAGCAGGTTCGGGACAGGAGTAAACTATGGCTACACCTTC.

In its sample, this clonotype ranks as medium-sized. This chain uses TRBV29-1 with TRBJ1-5; 10 nucleotides agree with TRBD1. The J segment lost 5 bases and the V segment lost 6 bases, leaving 1 base of the junction unmatched. Germline-derived CDR1 and CDR2 are SQVTM and ANQGSEA. The CDR3 is 12 amino acids. CDR3 in amino acids: CSVDRGHQPQHF. The CDR3 region has the DNA TGCAGCGTAGACAGGGGGCATCAGCCCCAGCATTTT.

This clonotype turned up a few times. This may come from a read error, since a much larger clone is one base off. V usage is TRBV7-9 and J usage is TRBJ2-7; 8 bases map to TRBD1. Per the germline V gene, CDR1 is SEHNR and CDR2 is FQNEAQ (reference sequence). J lost 4 bases, V lost 4 bases, and 0 bases had no gene match. The CDR3 has 12 residues. The DNA of the CDR3 is TGTGCCAGCAGCTGGACAGGGTACGAGCAGTACTTC. Protein product: CASSWTGYEQYF.

V gene TRBV5-1 combines with J gene TRBJ2-7, with 9 bases that match TRBD1. The germline V gene encodes CDR1 SGHRS and CDR2 YFSETQ. This CDR3 has 14 amino acids. Trimming cost V 4 bases and J 2 bases; bases outside gene matches: 4. This chain's CDR3 is CASSQRDRAYEQYF. DNA for the CDR3: TGCGCCAGCAGCCAAAGGGACAGGGCCTACGAGCAGTACTTC.

The chain carries TRBV19 and TRBJ1-1, with D tentatively TRBD1 (5 bases). CDR1 is LNHDA and CDR2 is SQIVND in the germline V gene (reference sequence). V lost 3 bases and J 3 bases, leaving 14 bases between the germline ends. CDR3 size: 15 residues. The CDR3 DNA reads as TGTGCCAGTAGTATTATCCCCCTGGGGGACACTGAAGCTTTCTTT. Amino acids: CASSIIPLGDTEAFF.

Note on this clonotype: Given the absence of the conserved phenylalanine or tryptophan at the CDR3 end, a read error is likely. The chain carries TRBV7-2 and TRBJ2-2, with 8 bases that match TRBD2. This CDR3 region has 14 residues. CDR1 SGHTA and CDR2 FQGNSA come from the germline V gene. V shed 3 bases and J 6 bases; nucleotides not matched to a gene: 3. CDR3 sequence: CASSLGTSAGELFV. The CDR3 DNA sequence: TGTGCCAGCAGCTTGGGGACTAGTGCCGGGGAGCTGTTTGTT.

There are many counts of this clonotype. Germline is not matched at one junction end, which may reflect a read error. The V call is TRBV7-7, the J call TRBJ1-1; D gene unclear. Germline CDR1 and CDR2: SSHAT and FNYEAQ (reference sequence). The CDR3 runs to 12 residues. CDR3 coding DNA: TGTGCTAGCAGCTTATGGGGCACTGAAGCTTTCTTT. Protein: CASSLWGTEAFF.

The rearrangement links TRBV7-2 to TRBJ1-1, with TRBD1 matching 7 bases. Germline V gene lookup returns CDR1 SGHTA and CDR2 FQGNSA. CDR3 length: 15 residues. J was trimmed by 4 bases and V by 1 base; bases with no gene match: 6. The DNA of the CDR3 is TGTGCCAGCAGCTTAGATACAGGGGCGCGCACTGAAGCTTTCTTT. Translated: CASSLDTGARTEAFF.

This clonotype occurred once. V usage is TRBV19 and J usage is TRBJ1-5; no firm D call. CDR3 length: 12 amino acids. V lost 9 bases to trimming and J lost 11 bases, with 17 bases between them. The germline V gene encodes CDR1 LNHDA and CDR2 SQIVND (reference sequence). The CDR3 is CASSPQGTTQHF. Written as DNA, the CDR3 is TGTGCCAGCAGCCCTCAAGGAACAACCCAGCATTTT.

The V and J genes are TRBV24-1 and TRBJ1-2; possible D gene TRBD1, 5 bases. The CDR3 has 14 residues. The ends were cut back, 4 bases at V and 2 bases at J, with 10 bases in the middle. Germline V lookup: CDR1 KGHDR, CDR2 SFDVKD. CDR3 loop: CATSDRQWNYGYTF. CDR3 DNA: TGTGCCACCAGTGACCGACAGTGGAACTATGGCTACACCTTC.

This clonotype was recorded once. The chain recombines TRBV12-3 or TRBV12-4 with TRBJ2-7; maybe TRBD1 (6 bases). The CDR3 spans 14 residues. V dropped 5 bases and J dropped 4 bases, with 15 bases sitting between them. The CDR3 region has the DNA TGTGCCAGCAGTATCGACAGGTCCTATTACGAGCAGTACTTC. It is translated as CASSIDRSYYEQYF.

The rearrangement links TRBV7-3 to TRBJ2-7; 11 positions agree with TRBD2. The trim removed 5 bases at V and 2 bases at J, leaving 5 bases unmatched. CDR1 SGHTA and CDR2 FQGTGA come from the germline V gene. This CDR3 is built from 15 residues. The CDR3 DNA reads as TGTGCCAGCAGCCCCGGGACTAGCGGAACCTACGAGCAGTACTTC. It encodes CASSPGTSGTYEQYF.

The gene calls are TRBV29-1 and TRBJ2-2; 14 bases line up with TRBD2. V gave up 6 bases and J gave up 4 bases; unmatched junction bases: 10. CDR1 and CDR2 from the germline V gene are SQVTM and ANQGSEA. This CDR3 region has 17 residues. The DNA for the CDR3 is TGCAGCGTAACCGGACTAGCGGGAGGAACGGGCACCGGGGAGCTGTTTTTT. Its protein product is CSVTGLAGGTGTGELFF.

The J gene is TRBJ2-5, the V gene TRBV10-3, with a tentative D call TRBD2 (5 bases). Per the germline V gene, CDR1 is ENHRY and CDR2 is SYGVKD. V was pared by 3 bases and J by 0 bases, with 11 bases between. CDR3 length: 15 amino acids. CDR3 loop: CAISESTRDQETQYF. The CDR3 DNA reads TGTGCCATCAGTGAATCCACTAGAGACCAAGAGACCCAGTACTTC.

This chain connects TRBV20-1 to TRBJ2-2; D call uncertain. The germline V and J ends were trimmed by 0 bases and 6 bases, with 17 bases remaining between them. Germline V lookup: CDR1 DFQATT, CDR2 SNEGSKA (reference sequence). CDR3 size: 16 residues. The CDR3 nucleotides are TGCAGTGCTAGAGATCCCAGTAGCTCACCCTCCGGGGAGCTGTTTTTT. This codes for CSARDPSSSPSGELFF.

This chain connects TRBV3-1 to TRBJ1-6; maybe TRBD1 (5 bases). CDR1 and CDR2 from the germline V gene are LGHDT and YNNKEL (reference sequence). The CDR3 sequence is 15 residues long. Between the trimmed V and J ends, which lost 1 base and 3 bases, there was a span of 7 bases. For the CDR3, the DNA is TGTGCCAGCAGCCAAGGGGGGGGCTATAATTCACCCCTCCACTTT. Amino acid sequence: CASSQGGGYNSPLHF.

As for this clonotype: Mismatch with germline at one junction end may stem from a read error. The genes are TRBV7-9 and TRBJ1-2, with D possibly being TRBD1 (5 bases). CDR1 is SEHNR and CDR2 is FQNEAQ in the germline V gene (reference sequence). The CDR3 is 14 amino acids. The CDR3 spells CASRTFGTRDGYTF. The CDR3 region has the DNA TGCGCCAGCAGAACTTTCGGGACGAGGGATGGCTACACCTTC.

The rearrangement joins TRBV2 to TRBJ2-3; D assignment may be TRBD1 or TRBD2 (5 bases each). Germline V lookup: CDR1 SNHLY, CDR2 FYNNEI. V gave up 5 bases and J gave up 2 bases, with 8 bases separating them. The CDR3 extends over 13 amino acids. In DNA, the CDR3 is TGTGCCAGCAGTCTCGGGACCACAGATACGCAGTATTTT. This encodes CASSLGTTDTQYF.

The V gene is TRBV24-1, the J gene TRBJ2-5; TRBD1 agrees at 7 bases. The V gene end was trimmed by 6 bases and the J gene end by 5 bases; junction bases not matched to a gene: 8. This CDR3 is 14 amino acids long. CDR1 and CDR2 from the germline V gene are KGHDR and SFDVKD. CDR3 nucleotide sequence: TGTGCCACCAGTCAAGGGGGCGCTTCCGAGACCCAGTACTTC. This codes for CATSQGGASETQYF.

Many counts were recorded for this clonotype. This chain links TRBV10-2 with TRBJ1-6, with a tentative D call TRBD1 (6 bases). The germline gives CDR1 WSHSY, CDR2 SAAADI. The ends were cut back, 9 bases at V and 16 bases at J, with 13 bases in the middle. The CDR3 runs 10 residues. The CDR3 nucleotides are TGCGCCAGGGGGGCAAGGGATCTCCACTTT. Encoded protein: CARGARDLHF.

This CDR3 reads CASSLDRGPISPLHF. As DNA, the CDR3 is TGTGCCAGCAGCCTGGACAGGGGGCCTATTTCACCCCTCCACTTT. This chain joins TRBV7-9 and TRBJ1-6; 11 bases align to TRBD1. CDR3 length: 15 residues. Germline V CDR1 and CDR2: SEHNR, FQNEAQ (reference sequence). The junction had 6 bases not matched to a gene; V was cut back by 5 bases and J by 9 bases.

The genes are TRBV7-8 and TRBJ2-3; D perhaps matches TRBD2 (6 bases). The CDR3 spans 16 residues. Germline V gene lookup returns CDR1 SGHVS and CDR2 FQNEAQ. With 0 bases removed from V and 10 bases from J, the gap between germline ends came to 20 bases. Here the CDR3 reads CASSLASGGLGVAQYF. CDR3 DNA: TGTGCCAGCAGCTTAGCAAGTGGAGGGCTAGGGGTCGCGCAGTATTTT.

The rearrangement links TRBV7-3 to TRBJ1-2; D is unresolved. Per the germline V gene, CDR1 is SGHTA and CDR2 is FQGTGA. The V gene lost 6 bases and the J gene lost 10 bases, with 15 bases spanning the gap. This CDR3 spans 12 amino acids. The CDR3 DNA is TGTGCCAGCAGTTCCTACGGGATGAACTACACCTTC. Its protein product is CASSSYGMNYTF.